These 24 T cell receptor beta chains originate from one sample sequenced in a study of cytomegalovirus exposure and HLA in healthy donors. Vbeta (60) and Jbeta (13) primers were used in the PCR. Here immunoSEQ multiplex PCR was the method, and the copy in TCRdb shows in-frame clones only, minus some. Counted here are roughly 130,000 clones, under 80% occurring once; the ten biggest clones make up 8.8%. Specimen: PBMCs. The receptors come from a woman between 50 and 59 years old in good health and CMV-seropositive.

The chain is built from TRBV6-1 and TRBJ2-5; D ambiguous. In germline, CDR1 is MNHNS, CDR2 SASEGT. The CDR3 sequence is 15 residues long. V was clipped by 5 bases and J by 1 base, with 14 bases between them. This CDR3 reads CASSPRPRPQETQYF. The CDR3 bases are TGTGCCAGCAGTCCTAGACCCCGCCCCCAAGAGACCCAGTACTTC.

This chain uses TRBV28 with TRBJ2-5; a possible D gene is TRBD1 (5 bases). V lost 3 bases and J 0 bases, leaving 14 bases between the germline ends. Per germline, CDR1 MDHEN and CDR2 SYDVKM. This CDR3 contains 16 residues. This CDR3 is CASSFIPKGDQETQYF. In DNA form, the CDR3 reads TGTGCCAGCAGTTTTATCCCAAAAGGGGACCAAGAGACCCAGTACTTC.

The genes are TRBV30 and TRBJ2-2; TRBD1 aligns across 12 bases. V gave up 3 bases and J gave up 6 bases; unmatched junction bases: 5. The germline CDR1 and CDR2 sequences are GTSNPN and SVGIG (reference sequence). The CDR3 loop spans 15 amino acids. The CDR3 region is CAWRGQGARAGELFF. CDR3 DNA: TGTGCCTGGAGGGGACAGGGGGCACGCGCCGGGGAGCTGTTTTTT.

This chain's CDR3 is CASSYPPRNEQFF. CDR3 sequence (DNA): TGTGCCAGCAGTTACCCCCCCCGGAATGAGCAGTTCTTC. The genes are TRBV6-5 and TRBJ2-1, with unresolved D. This CDR3 spans 13 amino acids. V lost 2 bases to trimming and J lost 7 bases, with 9 bases between them. Germline loops: CDR1 MNHEY, CDR2 SVGAGI.

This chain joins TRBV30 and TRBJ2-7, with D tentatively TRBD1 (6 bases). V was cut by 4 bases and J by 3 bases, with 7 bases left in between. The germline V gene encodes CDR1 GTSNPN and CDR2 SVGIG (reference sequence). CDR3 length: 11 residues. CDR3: CAWTGDYEQYF. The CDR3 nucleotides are TGTGCCTGGACAGGGGACTACGAGCAGTACTTC.

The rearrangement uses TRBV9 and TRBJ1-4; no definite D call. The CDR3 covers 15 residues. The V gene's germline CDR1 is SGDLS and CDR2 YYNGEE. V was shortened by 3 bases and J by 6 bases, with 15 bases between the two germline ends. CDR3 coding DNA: TGTGCCAGCAGCGCTGGACTTAGGTGGGATGAAAAACTGTTTTTT. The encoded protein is CASSAGLRWDEKLFF.

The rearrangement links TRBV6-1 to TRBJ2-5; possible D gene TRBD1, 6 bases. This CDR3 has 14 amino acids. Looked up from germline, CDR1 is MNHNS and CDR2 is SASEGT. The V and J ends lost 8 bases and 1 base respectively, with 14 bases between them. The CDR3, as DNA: TGTGCCAGCGGATTCTTGGACAGCCAAGAGACCCAGTACTTC. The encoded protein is CASGFLDSQETQYF.

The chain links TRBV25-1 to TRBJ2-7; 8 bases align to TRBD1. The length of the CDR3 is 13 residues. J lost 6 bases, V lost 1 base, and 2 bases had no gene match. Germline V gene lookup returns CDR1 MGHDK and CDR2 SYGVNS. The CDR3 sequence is CASSEWGQAEQYF. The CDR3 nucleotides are TGTGCCAGCAGTGAATGGGGACAGGCCGAGCAGTACTTC.

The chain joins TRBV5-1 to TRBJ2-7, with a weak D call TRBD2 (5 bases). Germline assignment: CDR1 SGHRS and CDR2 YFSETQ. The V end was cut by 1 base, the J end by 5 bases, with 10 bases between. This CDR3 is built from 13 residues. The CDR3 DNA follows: TGCGCCAGCAGCTTGTCCGGGGTCAACGAGCAGTACTTC. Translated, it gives CASSLSGVNEQYF.

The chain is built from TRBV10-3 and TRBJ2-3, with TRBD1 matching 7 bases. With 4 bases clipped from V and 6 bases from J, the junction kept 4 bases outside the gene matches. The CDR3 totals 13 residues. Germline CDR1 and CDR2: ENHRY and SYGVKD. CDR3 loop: CAISGQGEDTQYF. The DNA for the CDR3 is TGTGCCATCAGTGGACAGGGTGAGGATACGCAGTATTTT.

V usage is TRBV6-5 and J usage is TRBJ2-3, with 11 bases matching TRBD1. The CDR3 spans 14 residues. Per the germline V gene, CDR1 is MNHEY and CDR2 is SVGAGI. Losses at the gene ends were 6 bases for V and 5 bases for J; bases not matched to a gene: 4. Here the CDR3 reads CASRDRGRRDTQYF. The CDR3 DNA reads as TGTGCCAGCAGGGACAGGGGGCGTAGAGATACGCAGTATTTT.

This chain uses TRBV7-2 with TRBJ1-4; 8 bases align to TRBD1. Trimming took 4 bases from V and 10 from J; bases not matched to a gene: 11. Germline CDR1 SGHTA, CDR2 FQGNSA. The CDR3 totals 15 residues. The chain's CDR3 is CASSSPPGTGRKLFF. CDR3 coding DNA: TGTGCCAGCAGCTCTCCACCCGGGACAGGACGAAAACTGTTTTTT.

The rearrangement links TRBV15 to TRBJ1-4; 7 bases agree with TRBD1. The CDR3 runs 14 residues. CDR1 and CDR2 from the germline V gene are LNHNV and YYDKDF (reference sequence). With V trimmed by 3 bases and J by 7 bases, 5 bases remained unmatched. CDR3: CATSRTGQVEKLFF. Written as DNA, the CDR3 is TGTGCCACCAGCAGGACTGGACAGGTTGAAAAACTGTTTTTT.

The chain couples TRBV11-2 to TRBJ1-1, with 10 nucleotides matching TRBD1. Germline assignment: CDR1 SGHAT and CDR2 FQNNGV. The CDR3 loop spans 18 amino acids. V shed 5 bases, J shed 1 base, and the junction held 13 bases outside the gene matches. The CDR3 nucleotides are TGTGCCAGCAGCCCGGGACAGGGGACGTGGGAGGAGAACACTGAAGCTTTCTTT. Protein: CASSPGQGTWEENTEAFF.

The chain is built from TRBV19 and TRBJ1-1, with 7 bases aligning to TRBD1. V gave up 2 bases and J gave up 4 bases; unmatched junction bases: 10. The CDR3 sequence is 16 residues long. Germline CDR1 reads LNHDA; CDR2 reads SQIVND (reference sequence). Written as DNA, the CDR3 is TGTGCCAGTAGTATACCGACAGGGAAAAGTTTCACTGAAGCTTTCTTT. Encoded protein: CASSIPTGKSFTEAFF.

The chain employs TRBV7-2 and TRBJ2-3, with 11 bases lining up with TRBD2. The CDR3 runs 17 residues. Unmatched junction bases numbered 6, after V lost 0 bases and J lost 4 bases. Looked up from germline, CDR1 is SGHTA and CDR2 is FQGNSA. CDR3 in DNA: TGTGCCAGCAGCTTAGCGGGGACTAGCGGAGGGGCAGATACGCAGTATTTT. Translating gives CASSLAGTSGGADTQYF. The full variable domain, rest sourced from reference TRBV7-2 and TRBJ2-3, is GAGVSQSPSNKVTEKGKDVELRCDPISGHTALYWYRQSLGQGLEFLIYFQGNSAPDKSGLPSDRFSAERTGGSVSTLTIQRTQQEDSAVYLCASSLAGTSGGADTQYFGPGTRLTVL.

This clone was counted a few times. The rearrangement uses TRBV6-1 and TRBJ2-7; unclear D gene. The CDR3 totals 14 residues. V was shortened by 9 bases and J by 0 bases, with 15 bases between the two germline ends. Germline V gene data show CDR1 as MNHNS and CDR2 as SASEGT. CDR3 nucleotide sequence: TGTGCCAGTACACCACAGCATGCCTCCTACGAGCAGTACTTC. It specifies CASTPQHASYEQYF.

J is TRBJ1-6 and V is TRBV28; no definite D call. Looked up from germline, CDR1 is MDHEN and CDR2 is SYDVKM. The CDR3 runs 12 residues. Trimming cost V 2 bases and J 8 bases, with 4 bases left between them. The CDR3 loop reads CASSLEYSPLHF. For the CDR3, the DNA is TGTGCCAGCAGTTTAGAGTATTCACCCCTCCACTTT.

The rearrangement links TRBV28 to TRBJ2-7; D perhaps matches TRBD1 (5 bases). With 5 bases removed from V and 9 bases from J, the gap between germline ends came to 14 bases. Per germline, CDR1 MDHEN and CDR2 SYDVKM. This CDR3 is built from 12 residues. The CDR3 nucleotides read TGTGCCAGCAGTCCAGGGCCTCCCGGGCAGTACTTC. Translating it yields CASSPGPPGQYF.

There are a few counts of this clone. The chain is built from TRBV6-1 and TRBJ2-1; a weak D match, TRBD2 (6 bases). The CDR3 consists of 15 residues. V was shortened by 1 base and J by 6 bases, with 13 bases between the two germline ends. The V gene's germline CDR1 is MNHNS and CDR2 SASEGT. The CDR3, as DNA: TGTGCCAGCAGTGAAGTAATGGAGGGCCCCAATGAGCAGTTCTTC. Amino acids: CASSEVMEGPNEQFF.

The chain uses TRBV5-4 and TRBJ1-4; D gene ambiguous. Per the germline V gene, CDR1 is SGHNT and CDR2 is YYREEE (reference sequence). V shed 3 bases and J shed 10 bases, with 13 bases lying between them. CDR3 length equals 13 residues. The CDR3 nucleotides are TGTGCCAGCAGCTCTAGAGGAAGAGGAAAACTGTTTTTT. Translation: CASSSRGRGKLFF.

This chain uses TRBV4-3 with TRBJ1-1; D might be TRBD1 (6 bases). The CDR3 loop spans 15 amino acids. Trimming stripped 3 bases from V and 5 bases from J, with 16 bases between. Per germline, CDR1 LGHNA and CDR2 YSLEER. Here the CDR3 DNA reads TGCGCCAGCAGCCACGCCGTCCACAGGGATACTGAAGCTTTCTTT. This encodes CASSHAVHRDTEAFF.

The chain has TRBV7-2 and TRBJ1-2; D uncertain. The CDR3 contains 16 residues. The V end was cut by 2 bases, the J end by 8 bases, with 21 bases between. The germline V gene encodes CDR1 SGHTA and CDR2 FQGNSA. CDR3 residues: CASSLRLTPTSWGYTF. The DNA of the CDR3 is TGTGCCAGCAGCTTAAGGTTGACACCAACTTCGTGGGGCTACACCTTC.

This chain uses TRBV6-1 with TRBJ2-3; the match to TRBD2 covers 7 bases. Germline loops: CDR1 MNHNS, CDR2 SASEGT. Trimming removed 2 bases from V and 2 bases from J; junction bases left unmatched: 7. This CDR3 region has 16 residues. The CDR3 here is CASSEWASGDTDTQYF. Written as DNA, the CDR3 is TGTGCCAGCAGTGAATGGGCTAGCGGAGACACAGATACGCAGTATTTT.